These T cell receptor beta chains were read from a single sample in a study of CD8 T cells in Susac syndrome. TCRdb reprocessed the immunoSEQ multiplex PCR reads via MiXCR and lists one record per CDR3 protein. The repertoire holds 150,000 to 200,000 distinct CDR3 sequences, with around 94% as singletons. The sample was CD4+ T cells from PBMCs. All receptors come from a human donor in good health. Each CDR3 is given with its conserved first and last residue. A D gene is named only where the DNA matches it firmly. Clone size is given for some rows only: seen once, a few or many times, or a class if the clone is expanded.

CDR3 protein	CDR3 DNA	D gene	J gene	clone size	CDR3 length	V gene
CSGERGPSNEQFF	TGCAGCGGCGAGCGGGGGCCCAGCAATGAGCAGTTCTTC	TRBD2	TRBJ2-1	NA	13	TRBV29-1
CSVSRTGRYEQYF	TGCAGCGTGTCTCGGACAGGTCGGTACGAGCAGTACTTC	TRBD1	TRBJ2-7	NA	13	TRBV29-1
CASSHPGQPLDEQYF	TGTGCCAGCAGCCACCCGGGACAGCCCCTCGACGAGCAGTACTTC	TRBD1	TRBJ2-7	NA	15	TRBV5-4
CSALQPSEATQYF	TGCAGTGCCCTACAACCTTCGGAAGCGACCCAGTACTTC	NA	TRBJ2-5	NA	13	TRBV20-1
CASSQAGASSPLHF	TGCGCCAGCAGCCAAGCAGGGGCAAGTTCACCCCTCCACTTT	NA	TRBJ1-6	NA	14	TRBV4-3
CSPHRGDDTEAFF	TGCAGCCCTCACAGGGGAGATGACACTGAAGCTTTCTTT	TRBD1	TRBJ1-1	NA	13	TRBV20-1
CASSPTRLAGYEQYF	TGTGCCAGCAGCCCGACCCGGCTAGCGGGGTACGAGCAGTACTTC	TRBD2	TRBJ2-7	NA	15	TRBV7-8
CASSLGHDTDTQYF	TGTGCCAGCAGCCTCGGACACGACACAGATACGCAGTATTTT	NA	TRBJ2-3	NA	14	TRBV9
CASSRFSGPTGYEQYF	TGTGCCAGCAGTCGTTTCTCCGGTCCAACAGGCTACGAGCAGTACTTC	NA	TRBJ2-7	NA	16	TRBV27
CASKNRRGGPDTQYF	TGTGCCAGCAAAAACAGGCGGGGGGGCCCAGATACGCAGTATTTT	TRBD2	TRBJ2-3	NA	15	TRBV6-5
CASSWLKDGYTF	TGTGCCAGCAGTTGGTTAAAGGATGGCTACACCTTC	NA	TRBJ1-2	NA	12	TRBV6-2/TRBV6-3
CSARLNRVTRNSPLHF	TGCAGTGCTCGCCTGAACAGGGTAACCCGTAATTCACCCCTCCACTTT	NA	TRBJ1-6	NA	16	TRBV20-1
CASSYRRNTEAFF	TGTGCCAGCAGTTACAGGAGGAACACTGAAGCTTTCTTT	NA	TRBJ1-1	NA	13	TRBV6-5
CASSPEAEAFF	TGTGCCAGCAGTCCTGAGGCTGAAGCTTTCTTT	NA	TRBJ1-1	NA	11	TRBV2
CASSFSDGAETQYF	TGTGCCAGCAGCTTCTCGGACGGCGCAGAGACCCAGTACTTC	NA	TRBJ2-5	once	14	TRBV7-9
CASSLRGGDTQYF	TGTGCCAGCAGCTTACGGGGGGGAGATACGCAGTATTTT	TRBD2	TRBJ2-3	NA	13	TRBV11-2
CASSLDRASYNEQFF	TGCGCCAGCAGCTTGGACAGGGCTTCCTACAATGAGCAGTTCTTC	NA	TRBJ2-1	NA	15	TRBV5-1
CASSLVSGSLHF	TGTGCCAGCAGCTTAGTATCGGGATCCCTCCACTTT	NA	TRBJ1-6	NA	12	TRBV7-9
CASSHRDSQPQHF	TGTGCCAGCAGCCACCGGGACAGTCAGCCCCAGCATTTT	TRBD1	TRBJ1-5	NA	13	TRBV7-4
CASSLGGQGSVGYTF	TGTGCCAGCAGCTTAGGGGGACAGGGCTCGGTGGGCTACACCTTC	TRBD1	TRBJ1-2	NA	15	TRBV7-6
CASSPRTGLNSPLHF	TGTGCCAGCAGTCCTCGGACAGGGCTGAATTCACCCCTCCACTTT	TRBD1	TRBJ1-6	NA	15	TRBV27
CASSLNGGTGELFF	TGTGCCAGCAGCTTAAATGGCGGCACCGGGGAGCTGTTTTTT	NA	TRBJ2-2	NA	14	TRBV7-2
CSAIAGGNKETQYF	TGCAGTGCCATAGCGGGGGGGAACAAAGAGACCCAGTACTTC	TRBD2	TRBJ2-5	NA	14	TRBV20-1